This passage covers 10 T cell receptor beta chains from one sample sequenced in a study of CD8 T cells in Susac syndrome. Reverse transcription of about 0.45 to 1 ug RNA was carried out with random hexamers. From the immunoSEQ multiplex PCR reads, TCRdb called clonotypes with MiXCR, one entry per CDR3 protein. Of tens of thousands of distinct CDR3 sequences listed, 85% to 95% are singletons. Material for sequencing was CD4+ T cells from PBMCs. The receptor set was obtained from a human donor with Susac syndrome.

The chain is built from TRBV6-5 and TRBJ2-7; TRBD2 aligns across 7 bases. CDR3 length: 13 residues. Germline V gene data show CDR1 as MNHEY and CDR2 as SVGAGI. V lost 7 bases and J lost 0; bases outside the gene matches: 3. CDR3 sequence reads: CASTSGGSYEQYF. CDR3 DNA: TGTGCCAGCACCTCGGGGGGCTCCTACGAGCAGTACTTC.

V gene TRBV12-3 or TRBV12-4 combines with J gene TRBJ2-7, with D perhaps TRBD1 (6 bases). The V end lost 7 bases, the J end lost 6 bases, and 22 bases lay between the germline ends. There are 15 residues in the CDR3. CDR3 DNA sequence: TGTGCCAGCACCCTGACAGGTCGTCAATGGCGCGAGCAGTACTTC. Translated: CASTLTGRQWREQYF.

This sequence joins TRBV20-1 and TRBJ1-5; 10 bases are shared with TRBD1. Germline loops: CDR1 DFQATT, CDR2 SNEGSKA (reference sequence). J was trimmed by 0 bases and V by 3 bases; bases with no gene match: 8. This CDR3 contains 17 residues. The CDR3 DNA sequence: TGCAGTGCTAGGTCCGGGACAGGGGCATATAGCAATCAGCCCCAGCATTTT. Its protein product is CSARSGTGAYSNQPQHF.

There are a few counts of this clonotype. V and J are TRBV18 and TRBJ2-3; 15 nucleotides agree with TRBD2. J gave up 4 bases and V 3 bases, and 2 bases lay outside the gene matches. Germline CDR1 reads KGHSH; CDR2 reads LQKENI. CDR3 length: 16 residues. The CDR3 loop reads CASSPGLAGGPDTQYF. In DNA, the CDR3 is TGTGCCAGCTCACCTGGACTAGCGGGGGGGCCAGATACGCAGTATTTT. Filled out from reference TRBV18 and TRBJ2-3, the complete variable domain reads NAGVMQNPRHLVRRRGQEARLRCSPMKGHSHVYWYRQLPEEGLKFMVYLQKENIIDESGMPKERFSAEFPKEGPSILRIQQVVRGDSAAYFCASSPGLAGGPDTQYFGPGTRLTVL.

The gene calls are TRBV5-1 and TRBJ1-2, with TRBD1 identical over 7 bases. Trimming cost V 3 bases and J 8 bases; bases outside gene matches: 4. Germline V gene lookup returns CDR1 SGHRS and CDR2 YFSETQ. The CDR3 is 12 amino acids. CDR3 residues: CASSWRQGGYTF. CDR3 DNA sequence: TGCGCCAGCAGCTGGAGACAGGGAGGCTACACCTTC.

The genes are TRBV12-3 or TRBV12-4 and TRBJ2-2, with D possibly called TRBD1 or TRBD2 (5 bases each). V lost 3 bases and J 7 bases, leaving 12 bases between the germline ends. The CDR3 spans 14 residues. CDR3 DNA sequence: TGTGCCAGCAGTTTCGGGGCCTACGGCGGGGAGCTGTTTTTT. It yields the protein CASSFGAYGGELFF.

This sequence joins TRBV7-3 and TRBJ2-1; TRBD1 matches 7 bases. Trimming at V came to 5 bases and at J to 6 bases, leaving 4 bases not matched to a gene. Germline values: CDR1 SGHTA, CDR2 FQGTGA. This CDR3 is built from 13 residues. Here the CDR3 DNA reads TGTGCCAGCAGCGGGACAGTTGGCAATGAGCAGTTCTTC. This encodes CASSGTVGNEQFF.

The genes are TRBV9 and TRBJ1-6; 8 positions match TRBD1. This CDR3 is built from 15 residues. Germline V gives CDR1 SGDLS, CDR2 YYNGEE. Germline trimming cut 4 bases from V and 6 bases from J; bases unmatched to any gene: 6. CDR3 protein: CASSPEGTGNSPLHF. DNA for the CDR3: TGTGCCAGCAGCCCTGAAGGGACAGGTAATTCACCCCTCCACTTT.

The chain carries TRBV20-1 and TRBJ1-1; TRBD1 might be the D (5 bases). The CDR3 has 21 amino acids. V gave up 0 bases and J gave up 0 bases, with 29 bases separating them. Germline assignment: CDR1 DFQATT and CDR2 SNEGSKA (reference sequence). Here the CDR3 DNA reads TGCAGTGCTAGAGATTGGGGTAAGGCGGGAGACTTAATGGGGGTGAACACTGAAGCTTTCTTT. Protein: CSARDWGKAGDLMGVNTEAFF.

This clonotype was seen more than once but under ten times. This chain uses TRBV29-1 with TRBJ1-1; D is ambiguous. Trimming shortened V by 3 bases and J by 9 bases, and 11 bases separated the two germline ends. CDR1 and CDR2 from the germline V gene are SQVTM and ANQGSEA. The CDR3 extends over 11 amino acids. This CDR3 is CSVESGAKAFF. The CDR3 DNA reads as TGCAGCGTTGAGTCCGGTGCCAAAGCTTTCTTT.